Each of the 16 T cell receptor beta chains below was sequenced from the same sample in a study of shared clonotypes between healthy human individuals. Profiling relied on immunoSEQ multiplex PCR, and the TCRdb table lists in-frame clones only, not all of them. The sample lists about 1.5 million clones; roughly 96% were seen once. The sequenced sample consisted of naive CD4+ T cells sorted from blood. Subset denoted: CD45RA+ positively selected. Every receptor here comes from a man aged 25-40 years in good health.

The V gene is TRBV5-4, the J gene TRBJ2-4, with D perhaps TRBD2 (5 bases). The CDR3 extends over 16 amino acids. V lost 0 bases to trimming and J lost 0 bases, with 10 bases between them. From germline, CDR1 is SGHNT and CDR2 YYREEE (reference sequence). The CDR3 is CASSLARAGAKNIQYF. The CDR3, as DNA: TGTGCCAGCAGCTTGGCGAGGGCGGGAGCCAAAAACATTCAGTACTTC.

The chain links TRBV5-4 to TRBJ2-7, with 7 bases fitting TRBD2. V lost 4 bases and J lost 4; bases outside the gene matches: 14. The CDR3 is 16 amino acids. CDR1 SGHNT and CDR2 YYREEE come from the germline V gene (reference sequence). The CDR3 here is CASSARSGGRDYEQYF. In DNA, the CDR3 is TGTGCCAGCAGCGCCAGGTCCGGCGGGAGAGATTACGAGCAGTACTTC.

V gene TRBV7-9 combines with J gene TRBJ1-4, with TRBD1 matching 9 bases. J lost 2 bases, V lost 5 bases, and 12 bases had no gene match. CDR1 is SEHNR, CDR2 FQNEAQ, per germline (reference sequence). The CDR3 runs 18 residues. The CDR3: CASSIKTGTGRTNEKLFF. Here the CDR3 DNA reads TGTGCCAGCAGCATAAAAACCGGGACAGGGCGGACTAATGAAAAACTGTTTTTT. Variable domain in full (rest from reference TRBV7-9 and TRBJ1-4): DTGVSQNPRHKITKRGQNVTFRCDPISEHNRLYWYRQTLGQGPEFLTYFQNEAQLEKSRLLSDRFSAERPKGSFSTLEIQRTEQGDSAMYLCASSIKTGTGRTNEKLFFGSGTQLSVL.

The V and J genes are TRBV18 and TRBJ2-6, with D maybe TRBD2 (5 bases). Germline V gives CDR1 KGHSH, CDR2 LQKENI. The CDR3 extends over 17 amino acids. V lost 3 bases and J lost 4, with 16 bases in between. The CDR3 reads CASSPLIRGNGANVLTF. CDR3 in DNA: TGTGCCAGCTCACCTTTGATTCGAGGGAACGGGGCCAACGTCCTGACTTTC.

The chain combines TRBV5-1 with TRBJ2-1, with a weak D call TRBD1 (6 bases). In germline, CDR1 is SGHRS, CDR2 YFSETQ. The CDR3 is made up of 14 amino acids. V was clipped by 4 bases and J by 4 bases, with 12 bases between them. The CDR3 here is CASSPSGQYNEQFF. The CDR3 DNA follows: TGCGCCAGCAGCCCTTCCGGACAGTACAATGAGCAGTTCTTC.

The chain links TRBV14 to TRBJ1-2; D not certain. In germline, CDR1 is SGHDN, CDR2 FVKESK. V lost 1 base, J lost 4 bases, and 7 bases lay in between. This CDR3 has 13 residues. The CDR3 region is CASSQVTVYGYTF. The CDR3 DNA reads as TGTGCCAGCAGCCAAGTGACCGTCTATGGCTACACCTTC.

J is TRBJ2-4 and V is TRBV27; TRBD1 or TRBD2 may be the D gene (6 bases each). The length of the CDR3 is 15 residues. Germline CDR1 and CDR2: MNHEY and SMNVEV (reference sequence). The V and J ends lost 8 bases and 3 bases respectively, with 17 bases between them. Written as DNA, the CDR3 is TGTGCCAGCTGGAGGGTCAGGGGTAGCAAAAACATTCAGTACTTC. Translating gives CASWRVRGSKNIQYF.

The CDR3 here is CASRSGAPGNTIYF. DNA for the CDR3: TGTGCCAGCAGGTCAGGGGCTCCTGGAAACACCATATATTTT. This chain connects TRBV2 to TRBJ1-3; D might be TRBD1 (6 bases). The length of the CDR3 is 14 residues. Germline CDR1 is SNHLY and CDR2 is FYNNEI. V was cut by 6 bases and J by 2 bases, with 11 bases left in between.

V usage is TRBV10-1 and J usage is TRBJ1-3; D ambiguous. V was clipped by 5 bases and J by 0 bases, with 23 bases between them. Per germline, CDR1 WNHNN and CDR2 SYGVQD (reference sequence). The CDR3 runs to 19 residues. CDR3 protein: CASSKGRPTEVGSGNTIYF. The CDR3 nucleotides are TGCGCCAGCAGTAAAGGCCGACCGACGGAGGTCGGCTCTGGAAACACCATATATTTT.

V is TRBV6-6 and J is TRBJ2-1, with a tentative D call TRBD2 (6 bases). Germline V gene lookup returns CDR1 MNHNY and CDR2 SVGAGI (reference sequence). Trimming took 5 bases from V and 6 from J, leaving 20 bases between them. The CDR3 totals 16 residues. The DNA for the CDR3 is TGTGCCAGCAGTCAGACTAGTATCACCTTCGGCAATGAGCAGTTCTTC. It yields the protein CASSQTSITFGNEQFF.

The chain uses TRBV9 and TRBJ2-1, with D perhaps matching TRBD1 (5 bases). V lost 0 bases, J lost 6 bases, and 16 bases lay in between. Per germline, CDR1 SGDLS and CDR2 YYNGEE. This CDR3 is 16 amino acids long. This CDR3 reads CASSVATGHPGNEQFF. As DNA, the CDR3 is TGTGCCAGCAGCGTAGCTACAGGCCATCCAGGCAATGAGCAGTTCTTC.

This chain uses TRBV27 with TRBJ2-7, with a tentative D call TRBD2 (6 bases). The CDR3 consists of 15 residues. From germline, CDR1 is MNHEY and CDR2 SMNVEV (reference sequence). V dropped 6 bases and J dropped 2 bases, with 17 bases sitting between them. CDR3 nucleotides: TGTGCCAGCAGGAAAGTTGGTAGCGGAACCTACGAGCAGTACTTC. Its translation: CASRKVGSGTYEQYF.

The rearrangement links TRBV30 to TRBJ2-1; possibly TRBD1 for D (6 bases). The CDR3 runs to 14 residues. Trimming took 5 bases from V and 0 from J, leaving 11 bases between them. The germline V gene encodes CDR1 GTSNPN and CDR2 SVGIG (reference sequence). CDR3 protein: CAWETGSSYNEQFF. The CDR3 DNA reads as TGTGCCTGGGAAACAGGGAGCTCCTACAATGAGCAGTTCTTC.

This clone was counted once. The gene calls are TRBV27 and TRBJ1-3; the D is unclear. CDR1 and CDR2 from the germline V gene are MNHEY and SMNVEV (reference sequence). Trimming stripped 5 bases from V and 4 bases from J, with 12 bases between. The CDR3 covers 14 residues. For the CDR3, the DNA is TGTGCCAGCAGTAAGAGGCGGAACGGAAACACCATATATTTT. This sequence encodes CASSKRRNGNTIYF.

The chain couples TRBV7-9 to TRBJ2-7; TRBD1 matches at 11 bases. V lost 4 bases, J lost 5 bases, and 7 bases stayed unmatched. The CDR3 loop spans 15 amino acids. CDR1 SEHNR and CDR2 FQNEAQ come from the germline V gene (reference sequence). CDR3 sequence reads: CASSWSGTGGDEQYF. The DNA for the CDR3 is TGTGCCAGCAGCTGGTCCGGGACAGGGGGGGACGAGCAGTACTTC. Using reference TRBV7-9 and TRBJ2-7 for the parts outside the CDR3, the full variable domain is DTGVSQNPRHKITKRGQNVTFRCDPISEHNRLYWYRQTLGQGPEFLTYFQNEAQLEKSRLLSDRFSAERPKGSFSTLEIQRTEQGDSAMYLCASSWSGTGGDEQYFGPGTRLTVT.

The gene calls are TRBV27 and TRBJ2-2; D perhaps matches TRBD2 (6 bases). The ends were cut back, 3 bases at V and 4 bases at J, with 12 bases in the middle. Per the germline V gene, CDR1 is MNHEY and CDR2 is SMNVEV (reference sequence). The CDR3 loop spans 15 amino acids. The CDR3, as DNA: TGTGCCAGCAGTTTTGGACGGGAGAGCACCGGGGAGCTGTTTTTT. Amino acid sequence: CASSFGRESTGELFF.